The 2 T cell receptor beta chains reported below all come from one sample, sequenced in a study of cytomegalovirus exposure and HLA in healthy donors. PCR involved 60 Vbeta and 13 Jbeta primers. Some clones are missing from TCRdb's copy, which holds only in-frame ones; the method was immunoSEQ multiplex PCR. Of 150,000 to 200,000 clones listed, approximately 80% are singletons. The source material was PBMCs. Receptors originate from a man between 18 and 35 years old in good health and CMV-seronegative.

The rearrangement uses TRBV7-6 and TRBJ2-1; the D is unclear. The V end lost 1 base, the J end lost 7 bases, and 8 bases lay between the germline ends. This CDR3 has 13 amino acids. CDR1 is SGHVS, CDR2 FNYEAQ, per germline. DNA of the CDR3: TGTGCCAGCAGCTTAGAGCCCTCTAATGAGCAGTTCTTC. Translated, it gives CASSLEPSNEQFF.

This chain uses TRBV9 with TRBJ1-1; D is perhaps TRBD1 (5 bases). Trimming removed 3 bases from V and 5 bases from J, with 14 bases in between. This CDR3 region has 14 residues. Germline V CDR1 and CDR2: SGDLS, YYNGEE. Here the CDR3 reads CASSGAGGSTEAFF. CDR3 in DNA: TGTGCCAGCAGCGGAGCGGGGGGTAGTACTGAAGCTTTCTTT.